A single sample gave rise to the 23 T cell receptor beta chains below, sequenced in a study of blood T cell repertoires in COVID-19. Assay: immunoSEQ multiplex PCR; the TCRdb copy retains only in-frame clones and omits some. The table shows around 150,000 clones, with 77% occurring only once. Source material: peripheral blood. The receptors originated from a woman in her fifties or sixties with active or convalescent COVID-19.

The genes are TRBV30 and TRBJ2-1; 9 positions agree with TRBD2. Germline-derived CDR1 and CDR2 are GTSNPN and SVGIG (reference sequence). The V segment lost 0 bases and the J segment 4 bases; nucleotides outside the gene matches: 7. The CDR3 is 16 amino acids. The CDR3 loop is CAWSVGSGGGYNEQFF. CDR3 sequence (DNA): TGTGCCTGGAGTGTGGGTAGCGGGGGAGGGTACAATGAGCAGTTCTTC.

The chain combines TRBV4-2 with TRBJ1-5, with 7 bases aligning to TRBD1. The CDR3 contains 14 residues. Germline values: CDR1 LGHNA, CDR2 YNFKEQ. The J segment lost 5 bases and the V segment lost 6 bases, leaving 7 bases of the junction unmatched. The CDR3 DNA is TGTGCCAGCAGTCCGGGACAGTCCGATCAGCCCCAGCATTTT. It yields the protein CASSPGQSDQPQHF.

The J gene is TRBJ2-7, the V gene TRBV2, with 8 bases matching TRBD1. This CDR3 contains 12 residues. Germline trimming cut 6 bases from V and 2 bases from J; bases unmatched to any gene: 0. Germline-derived CDR1 and CDR2 are SNHLY and FYNNEI. The CDR3 reads CASRGQAYEQYF. CDR3 sequence (DNA): TGTGCCAGCAGGGGACAGGCCTACGAGCAGTACTTC.

V and J are TRBV7-2 and TRBJ1-1; D gene ambiguous. Trimming removed 4 bases at V and 0 bases at J, with 12 bases between. Germline V gene lookup returns CDR1 SGHTA and CDR2 FQGNSA. The CDR3 spans 15 residues. In DNA, the CDR3 is TGTGCCAGCAGCTCGCCGATACTAATGAACACTGAAGCTTTCTTT. Translation: CASSSPILMNTEAFF.

J is TRBJ1-2 and V is TRBV25-1; D perhaps matches TRBD1 (5 bases). The length of the CDR3 is 15 residues. The V end was cut by 7 bases, the J end by 0 bases, with 15 bases between. Germline-derived CDR1 and CDR2 are MGHDK and SYGVNS. Here the CDR3 reads CASTGGAFSNYGYTF. The CDR3 nucleotides are TGTGCCAGCACAGGTGGGGCATTCTCTAACTATGGCTACACCTTC.

The V and J genes are TRBV2 and TRBJ1-2, with a possible D match to TRBD1 (6 bases). Germline V lookup: CDR1 SNHLY, CDR2 FYNNEI. The V and J ends lost 10 bases and 2 bases respectively, with 14 bases between them. The CDR3 is 13 amino acids. The CDR3 nucleotides read TGTGCCATCGCGCCCGACAGGAACTATGGCTACACCTTC. This gives the protein CAIAPDRNYGYTF.

Of note for this clone: One junction end disagrees with the germline gene, perhaps due to a read error. This chain links TRBV25-1 with TRBJ2-7; D possibly corresponds to TRBD2 (5 bases). This CDR3 has 13 amino acids. Germline loops: CDR1 MGHDK, CDR2 SYGVNS. The CDR3 nucleotides are TGCGTCCGAGGGTTCCAGATTTTCTACGAGCAGTACTTC. This encodes CVRGFQIFYEQYF.

J is TRBJ1-1 and V is TRBV6-5; 7 nucleotides match TRBD1. V lost 10 bases, J lost 10 bases, and 6 bases stayed unmatched. The germline V gene has CDR1 MNHEY and CDR2 SVGAGI. The CDR3 consists of 10 residues. The CDR3, as DNA: TGTGCCATCTCCGACAGGGTAGCTTTCTTT. It codes for CAISDRVAFF.

The rearrangement links TRBV5-4 to TRBJ2-1, with TRBD2 matching over 12 bases. CDR3 length: 16 amino acids. Germline CDR1 is SGHNT and CDR2 is YYREEE (reference sequence). Trimming removed 3 bases from V and 2 bases from J; junction bases left unmatched: 3. The CDR3 loop reads CASSSSGRATYNEQFF. The CDR3, as DNA: TGTGCCAGCAGCTCTAGCGGGAGGGCCACCTACAATGAGCAGTTCTTC.

The rearrangement uses TRBV4-3 and TRBJ1-2, with 11 bases identical to TRBD1. CDR3 length: 17 amino acids. CDR1 is LGHNA, CDR2 YSLEER, per germline. Germline trimming cut 0 bases from V and 6 bases from J; bases unmatched to any gene: 9. The CDR3 bases are TGCGCCAGCAGCCAAGACCTGGGGACAGGGGGGGTCGATGGCTACACCTTC. Protein product: CASSQDLGTGGVDGYTF.

The chain combines TRBV7-3 with TRBJ2-1; 7 nucleotides match TRBD2. The CDR3 has 16 residues. CDR1 and CDR2 (germline): SGHTA, FQGTGA. The J segment lost 12 bases and the V segment lost 5 bases, leaving 19 bases of the junction unmatched. In DNA form, the CDR3 reads TGTGCCAGCAGCCCAACCGGGACCAAGGGGACGGGGGGGCAGTTCTTC. It yields the protein CASSPTGTKGTGGQFF.

The V gene is TRBV3-1 (or the pseudogene TRBV3-2), the J gene TRBJ2-7; 8 nucleotides line up with TRBD1. The CDR3 contains 16 residues. CDR1 is LGHDT and CDR2 is YNNKEL in the germline V gene (reference sequence). V lost 5 bases and J lost 6; bases outside the gene matches: 15. DNA of the CDR3: TGTGCCAGCAGCTCTGGACAGGGCAGGTCAAAAAGCGAGCAGTACTTC. It yields the protein CASSSGQGRSKSEQYF.

The rearrangement links TRBV6-5 to TRBJ1-6; D is undetermined. CDR1 is MNHEY, CDR2 SVGAGI, per germline. Deletions cut 2 bases from V and 3 bases from J, with 5 bases between. The CDR3 totals 14 residues. The CDR3 spells CASSYRSYNSPLHF. The CDR3 DNA reads TGTGCCAGCAGTTACCGCAGCTATAATTCACCCCTCCACTTT.

The chain combines TRBV3-1 (or the pseudogene TRBV3-2) with TRBJ1-1; TRBD1 is a possible D gene (5 bases). The CDR3 runs to 16 residues. V lost 3 bases, J lost 1 base, and 15 bases lay in between. The V gene's germline CDR1 is LGHDT and CDR2 YNNKEL (reference sequence). DNA of the CDR3: TGTGCCAGCAGCCAGAATGGGCGGGGGGGGAACACTGAAGCTTTCTTT. Translating it yields CASSQNGRGGNTEAFF.

The chain links TRBV5-1 to TRBJ2-1; 9 nucleotides line up with TRBD2. CDR3 size: 15 residues. The V and J ends lost 1 base and 7 bases, in that order; junction bases with no gene match: 6. In germline, CDR1 is SGHRS, CDR2 YFSETQ. The CDR3 bases are TGCGCCAGCAGCTTGCAAGCGGGGGGATGGAATGAGCAGTTCTTC. Translated: CASSLQAGGWNEQFF.

Worth noting for this clone: Additional DNA sequences in this sample encode the identical CDR3. This chain links TRBV4-3 with TRBJ1-2, with TRBD1 as a possible D gene (6 bases). The germline gives CDR1 LGHNA, CDR2 YSLEER. V was shortened by 0 bases and J by 4 bases, with 15 bases between the two germline ends. The CDR3 extends over 16 amino acids. CDR3 residues: CASSQDRVGAGYGYTF. CDR3 nucleotides: TGCGCCAGCAGCCAAGACCGAGTGGGGGCGGGCTATGGCTACACCTTC.

The chain combines TRBV5-4 with TRBJ2-3; 9 nucleotides match TRBD2. V trimming: 4 bases; J trimming: 3 bases; junction bases outside the gene matches: 6. The germline V gene has CDR1 SGHNT and CDR2 YYREEE (reference sequence). CDR3 length: 15 residues. CDR3 loop: CASSPSGGRTDTQYF. The CDR3 nucleotides are TGTGCCAGCAGCCCGAGCGGGGGGAGGACAGATACGCAGTATTTT.

This CDR3 reads CASSPHTDRREKLFF. CDR3 in DNA: TGTGCCAGCAGTCCCCACACTGACAGACGAGAAAAACTGTTTTTT. The J gene is TRBJ1-4, the V gene TRBV6-2 or TRBV6-3; tentative D call: TRBD1 (5 bases). Trimming stripped 5 bases from V and 8 bases from J, with 18 bases between. CDR3 size: 15 residues. The germline V gene has CDR1 MNHEY and CDR2 SVGEGT.

The gene calls are TRBV7-7 and TRBJ2-3, with 10 bases lining up with TRBD2. The CDR3 length is 15 residues. V lost 3 bases and J lost 3; bases outside the gene matches: 3. CDR1 is SSHAT, CDR2 FNYEAQ, per germline (reference sequence). The CDR3 nucleotides read TGTGCCAGCAGCTTTGCAGCGGGAGGGACAGATACGCAGTATTTT. Translation: CASSFAAGGTDTQYF.

J is TRBJ2-1 and V is TRBV9, with D possibly matching TRBD1 (7 bases). V was trimmed by 5 bases and J by 5 bases, leaving 14 bases between them. The CDR3 covers 14 residues. The germline V gene has CDR1 SGDLS and CDR2 YYNGEE. CDR3 in DNA: TGTGCCAGCAGTTGGAGGGGGCAAAACAATGAGCAGTTCTTC. It specifies CASSWRGQNNEQFF.

This clone is medium-sized by share. This rearrangement joins TRBV29-1 to TRBJ2-3; 11 bases match TRBD1. The CDR3 has 16 residues. With 5 bases clipped from V and 3 bases from J, the junction kept 10 bases outside the gene matches. Germline assignment: CDR1 SQVTM and CDR2 ANQGSEA. The DNA of the CDR3 is TGCAGCGTTCCTCGGGGGACAGGGGGGTCTACAGATACGCAGTATTTT. Translated: CSVPRGTGGSTDTQYF.

This chain connects TRBV30 to TRBJ1-1; no clear D. CDR1 GTSNPN and CDR2 SVGIG come from the germline V gene (reference sequence). The CDR3 runs 12 residues. Trimming left V 2 bases short and J 1 base short, with 5 bases between. CDR3 DNA sequence: TGTGCCTGGAGTCTCTCGAACACTGAAGCTTTCTTT. Translated: CAWSLSNTEAFF.

The V and J genes are TRBV30 and TRBJ2-3; D uncertain. The CDR3 covers 13 residues. The germline gives CDR1 GTSNPN, CDR2 SVGIG (reference sequence). Trimming stripped 3 bases from V and 3 bases from J, with 10 bases between. The chain's CDR3 is CAWSAAGTDTQYF. CDR3 sequence (DNA): TGTGCCTGGAGCGCAGCCGGGACAGATACGCAGTATTTT.